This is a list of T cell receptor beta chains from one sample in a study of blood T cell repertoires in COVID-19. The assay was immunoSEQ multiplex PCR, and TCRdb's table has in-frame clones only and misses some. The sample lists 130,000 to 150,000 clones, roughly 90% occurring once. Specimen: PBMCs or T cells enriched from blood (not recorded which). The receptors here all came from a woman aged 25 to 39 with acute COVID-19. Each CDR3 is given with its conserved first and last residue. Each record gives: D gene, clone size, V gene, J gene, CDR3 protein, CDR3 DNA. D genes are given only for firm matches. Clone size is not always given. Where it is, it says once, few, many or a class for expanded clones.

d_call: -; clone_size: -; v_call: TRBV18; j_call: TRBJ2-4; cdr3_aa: CASSPLGVDGKNIQYF; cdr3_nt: TGTGCCAGCTCACCCCTAGGGGTGGATGGCAAAAACATTCAGTACTTC
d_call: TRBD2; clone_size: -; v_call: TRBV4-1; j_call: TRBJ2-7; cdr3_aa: CASSERFGAGGLEQYF; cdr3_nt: TGCGCCAGCAGCGAAAGATTCGGTGCGGGAGGCTTGGAGCAGTACTTC
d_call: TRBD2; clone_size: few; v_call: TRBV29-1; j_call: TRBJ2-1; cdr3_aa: CSVVSAGRDNEQFF; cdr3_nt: TGCAGCGTTGTTTCAGCGGGAAGGGACAATGAGCAGTTCTTC
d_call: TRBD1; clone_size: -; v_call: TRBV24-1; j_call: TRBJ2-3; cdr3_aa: CATSDTGTGRSDTQYF; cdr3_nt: TGTGCCACCAGTGATACCGGGACAGGGCGTTCAGATACGCAGTATTTT
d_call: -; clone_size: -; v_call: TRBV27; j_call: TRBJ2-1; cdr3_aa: CASRRSGYNEQFF; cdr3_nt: TGTGCCAGCAGGCGTTCAGGTTACAATGAGCAGTTCTTC
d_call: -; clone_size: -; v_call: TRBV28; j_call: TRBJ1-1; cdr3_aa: CASSLSPYTEAFF; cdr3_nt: TGTGCCAGCAGTTTGTCCCCCTACACTGAAGCTTTCTTT
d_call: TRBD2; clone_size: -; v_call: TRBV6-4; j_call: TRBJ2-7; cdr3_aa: CASSERGAYEQYF; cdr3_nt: TGTGCCAGCAGTGAACGGGGGGCCTACGAGCAGTACTTC
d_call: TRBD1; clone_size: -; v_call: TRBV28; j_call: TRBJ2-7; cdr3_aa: CASYRGIGYEQYF; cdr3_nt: TGTGCCAGTTACAGGGGGATCGGCTACGAGCAGTACTTC
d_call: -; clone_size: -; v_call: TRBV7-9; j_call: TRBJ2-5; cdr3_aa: CASSFSGAETQYF; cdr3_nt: TGTGCCAGCAGCTTCTCAGGGGCCGAGACCCAGTACTTC
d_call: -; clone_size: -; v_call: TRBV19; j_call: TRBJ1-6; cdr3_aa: CASTPSRDNNSPLHF; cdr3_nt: TGTGCCAGTACCCCGTCCCGGGACAATAATTCACCCCTCCACTTT
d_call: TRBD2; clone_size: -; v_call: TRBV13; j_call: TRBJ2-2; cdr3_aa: CASSSRDYGSGELFF; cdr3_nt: TGTGCCAGCAGCTCCCGGGACTACGGTTCCGGGGAGCTGTTTTTT
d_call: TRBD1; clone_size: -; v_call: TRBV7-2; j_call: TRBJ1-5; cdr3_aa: CASSLGVDRARHF; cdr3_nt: TGTGCCAGCAGCTTAGGGGTAGACAGGGCCCGGCATTTT
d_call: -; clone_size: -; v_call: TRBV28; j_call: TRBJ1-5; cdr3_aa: CASSPLGSNQPQHF; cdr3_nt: TGTGCCAGCAGTCCCCTCGGTAGCAATCAGCCCCAGCATTTT
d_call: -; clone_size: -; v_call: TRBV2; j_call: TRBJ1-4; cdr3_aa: CASISNEKLFF; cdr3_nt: TGTGCCAGCATCAGTAATGAAAAACTGTTTTTT
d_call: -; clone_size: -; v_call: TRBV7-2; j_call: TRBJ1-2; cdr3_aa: CASSLDYAVVSGYTF; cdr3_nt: TGTGCCAGCAGCTTAGACTATGCGGTAGTTTCTGGCTACACCTTC
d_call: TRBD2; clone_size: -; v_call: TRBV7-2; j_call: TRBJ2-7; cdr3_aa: CASSLAGGPLHEQYF; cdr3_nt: TGTGCCAGCAGCTTAGCGGGAGGGCCTCTACACGAGCAGTACTTC
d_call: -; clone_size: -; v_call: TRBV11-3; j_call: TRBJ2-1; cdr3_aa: CASSLDRGDSGEQFF; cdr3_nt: TGTGCCAGCAGCTTAGATCGCGGGGACTCCGGTGAGCAGTTCTTC
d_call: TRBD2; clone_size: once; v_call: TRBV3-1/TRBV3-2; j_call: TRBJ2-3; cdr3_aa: CASSQVLLAGLDTQYF; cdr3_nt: TGTGCCAGCAGCCAGGTCCTACTAGCGGGGTTAGATACGCAGTATTTT
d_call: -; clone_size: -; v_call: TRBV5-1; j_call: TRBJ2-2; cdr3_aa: CASSLAVLTGANTGELFF; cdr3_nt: TGCGCCAGCAGCTTGGCCGTGTTAACAGGCGCGAACACCGGGGAGCTGTTTTTT
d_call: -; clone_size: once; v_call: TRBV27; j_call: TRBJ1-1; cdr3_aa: CASSLGGLTEAFF; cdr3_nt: TGTGCCAGCAGTTTAGGCGGGTTGACTGAAGCTTTCTTT
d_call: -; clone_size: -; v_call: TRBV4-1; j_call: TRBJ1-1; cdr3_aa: CASSQEGQGNTEAFF; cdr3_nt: TGCGCCAGCAGCCAAGAAGGGCAGGGAAACACTGAAGCTTTCTTT
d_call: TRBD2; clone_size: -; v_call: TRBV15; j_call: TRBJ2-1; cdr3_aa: CATSRTGLIAGEAYNEQFF; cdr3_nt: TGTGCCACCAGCAGAACGGGACTTATAGCGGGAGAGGCGTACAATGAGCAGTTCTTC
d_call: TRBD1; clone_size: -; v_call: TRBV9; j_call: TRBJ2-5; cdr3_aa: CASSRTGGGSQETQYF; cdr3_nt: TGTGCCAGCAGCCGGACAGGGGGAGGGAGCCAAGAGACCCAGTACTTC
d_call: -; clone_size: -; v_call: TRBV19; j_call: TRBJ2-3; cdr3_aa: CASSGSRTQYF; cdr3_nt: TGTGCCAGTAGTGGTTCCCGGACGCAGTATTTT
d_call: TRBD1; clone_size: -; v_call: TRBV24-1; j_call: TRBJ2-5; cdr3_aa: CATSDPSPGGLETQYF; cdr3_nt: TGTGCCACCAGTGATCCCTCCCCAGGGGGCCTAGAGACCCAGTACTTC
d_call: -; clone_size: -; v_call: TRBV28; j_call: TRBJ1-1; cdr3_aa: CASSFGGAGWGDTEAFF; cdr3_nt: TGTGCCAGCAGTTTTGGTGGGGCAGGATGGGGTGACACTGAAGCTTTCTTT
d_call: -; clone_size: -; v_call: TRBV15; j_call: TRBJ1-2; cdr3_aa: CATSSQFGINTF; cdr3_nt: TGTGCCACCAGCAGTCAATTCGGGATTAACACCTTC
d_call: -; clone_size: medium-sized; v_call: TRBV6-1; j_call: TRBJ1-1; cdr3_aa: CASSEGGGHTEAFF; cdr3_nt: TGTGCCAGCAGTGAAGGCGGGGGACACACTGAAGCTTTCTTT
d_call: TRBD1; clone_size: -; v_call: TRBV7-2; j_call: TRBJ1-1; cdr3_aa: CASSGRDRGRGAFF; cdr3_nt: TGTGCCAGCAGCGGCCGGGACAGGGGGCGCGGTGCTTTCTTT
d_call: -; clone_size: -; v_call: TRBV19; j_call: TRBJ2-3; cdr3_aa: CASAYRSSTDTQYF; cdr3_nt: TGTGCCAGTGCTTACAGGTCTAGCACAGATACGCAGTATTTT
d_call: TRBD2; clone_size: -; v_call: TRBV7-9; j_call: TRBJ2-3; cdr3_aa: CASSPGLAATQIKADTQYF; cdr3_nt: TGTGCCAGCAGCCCGGGACTAGCGGCAACTCAGATTAAGGCAGATACGCAGTATTTT
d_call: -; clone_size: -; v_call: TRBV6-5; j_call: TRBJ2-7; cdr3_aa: CASSPRGLDEQYF; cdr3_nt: TGTGCCAGCAGCCCCAGGGGCCTCGACGAGCAGTACTTC
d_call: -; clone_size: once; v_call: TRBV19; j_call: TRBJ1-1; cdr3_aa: CASSIGQPNTEAFF; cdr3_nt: TGTGCCAGTAGTATAGGACAGCCGAACACTGAAGCTTTCTTT
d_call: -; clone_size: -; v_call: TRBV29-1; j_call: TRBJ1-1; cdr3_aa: CSVATANTEAFF; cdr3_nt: TGCAGCGTTGCGACAGCTAACACTGAAGCTTTCTTT
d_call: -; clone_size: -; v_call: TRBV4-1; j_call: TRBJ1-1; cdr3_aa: CASSWGQGSNTEAFF; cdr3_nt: TGCGCCAGCAGTTGGGGCCAGGGTTCGAACACTGAAGCTTTCTTT
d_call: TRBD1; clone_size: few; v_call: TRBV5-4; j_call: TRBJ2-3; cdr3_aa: CASSNGQGTDTQYF; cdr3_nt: TGTGCCAGCAGCAACGGACAGGGGACAGATACGCAGTATTTT
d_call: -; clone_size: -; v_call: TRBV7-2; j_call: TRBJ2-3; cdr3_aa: CASRQPSTVTDTQYF; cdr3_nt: TGTGCCAGCAGACAACCTAGCACCGTCACAGATACGCAGTATTTT
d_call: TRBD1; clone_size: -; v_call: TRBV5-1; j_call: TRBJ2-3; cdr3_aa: CASSTGQAGTDTQYF; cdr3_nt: TGCGCCAGCAGCACTGGACAGGCGGGCACAGATACGCAGTATTTT
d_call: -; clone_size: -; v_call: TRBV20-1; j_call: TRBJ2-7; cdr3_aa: CSASGGAAYEQYF; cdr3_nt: TGCAGTGCTAGTGGCGGGGCCGCCTACGAGCAGTACTTC
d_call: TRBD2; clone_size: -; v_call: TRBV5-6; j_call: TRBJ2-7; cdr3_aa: CASSFFDSGRAYEQYF; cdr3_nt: TGTGCCAGCAGCTTCTTCGATAGCGGGAGAGCCTACGAGCAGTACTTC
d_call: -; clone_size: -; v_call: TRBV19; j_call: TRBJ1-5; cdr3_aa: CASSPRQDSNQPQHF; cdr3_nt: TGTGCCAGTAGTCCAAGACAGGATAGCAATCAGCCCCAGCATTTT
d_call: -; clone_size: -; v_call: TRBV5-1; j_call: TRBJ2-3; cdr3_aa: CASSSTDTDTQYF; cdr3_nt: TGCGCCAGCAGCTCGACAGATACAGATACGCAGTATTTT
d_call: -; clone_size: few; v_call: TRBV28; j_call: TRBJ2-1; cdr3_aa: CASSFPAIAEQFF; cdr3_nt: TGTGCCAGCAGTTTCCCCGCCATAGCGGAGCAGTTCTTC
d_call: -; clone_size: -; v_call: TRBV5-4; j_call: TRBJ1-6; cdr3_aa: CASSLVGVEGSPLHF; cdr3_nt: TGTGCCAGCAGCTTGGTGGGAGTGGAAGGATCACCCCTCCACTTT
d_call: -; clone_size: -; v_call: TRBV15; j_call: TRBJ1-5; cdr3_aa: CATSRASGGAQPQHF; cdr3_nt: TGTGCCACCAGCAGAGCCTCCGGGGGTGCACAACCCCAGCATTTT
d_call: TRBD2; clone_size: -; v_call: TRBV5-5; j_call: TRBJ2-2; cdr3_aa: CASSLAGTTSGELFF; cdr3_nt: TGTGCCAGCAGCTTGGCCGGGACTACCTCCGGGGAGCTGTTTTTT
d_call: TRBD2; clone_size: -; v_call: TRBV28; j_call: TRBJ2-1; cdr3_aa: CASSFGTSGSSNEQFF; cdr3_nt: TGTGCCAGCAGTTTTGGGACTAGCGGGAGCAGCAATGAGCAGTTCTTC
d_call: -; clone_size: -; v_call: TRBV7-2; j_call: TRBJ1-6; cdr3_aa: CASSLVAGFYNSPLHF; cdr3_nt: TGTGCCAGCAGCTTAGTAGCCGGTTTTTATAATTCACCCCTCCACTTT
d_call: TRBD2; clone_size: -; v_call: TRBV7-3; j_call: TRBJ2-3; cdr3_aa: CASSSLAGITDTQYF; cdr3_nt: TGTGCCAGCAGCTCTCTAGCGGGAATCACAGATACGCAGTATTTT
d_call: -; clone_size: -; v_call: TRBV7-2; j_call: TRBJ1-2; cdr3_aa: CASSLDPTRNGYTF; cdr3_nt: TGTGCCAGCAGCTTAGACCCCACCAGGAATGGCTACACCTTC
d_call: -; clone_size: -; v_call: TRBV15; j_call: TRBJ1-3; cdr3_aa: CAIASHPGNTIYF; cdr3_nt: TGTGCCATCGCGTCCCACCCAGGAAACACCATATATTTT
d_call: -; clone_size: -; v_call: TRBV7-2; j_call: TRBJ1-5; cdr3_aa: CASSLATGIDNQPQHF; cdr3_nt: TGTGCCAGCAGCTTAGCGACAGGAATCGACAATCAGCCCCAGCATTTT
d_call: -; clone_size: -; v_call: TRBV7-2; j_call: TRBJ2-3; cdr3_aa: CASSPGGRTDTQYF; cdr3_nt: TGTGCCAGCAGTCCTGGAGGTCGCACAGATACGCAGTATTTT
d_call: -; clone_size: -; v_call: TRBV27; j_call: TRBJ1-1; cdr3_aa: CASSFTGLNTEAFF; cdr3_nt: TGTGCCAGCAGTTTTACAGGGTTGAACACTGAAGCTTTCTTT
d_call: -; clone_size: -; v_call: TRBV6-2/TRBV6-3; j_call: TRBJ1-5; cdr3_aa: CASSPGGSNQPQHF; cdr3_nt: TGTGCCAGCAGCCCGGGGGGGAGCAATCAGCCCCAGCATTTT
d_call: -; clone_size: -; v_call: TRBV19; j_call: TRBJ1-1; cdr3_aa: CASSTSPSGQNTEAFF; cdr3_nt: TGTGCCAGTAGTACCTCACCTTCGGGACAGAACACTGAAGCTTTCTTT